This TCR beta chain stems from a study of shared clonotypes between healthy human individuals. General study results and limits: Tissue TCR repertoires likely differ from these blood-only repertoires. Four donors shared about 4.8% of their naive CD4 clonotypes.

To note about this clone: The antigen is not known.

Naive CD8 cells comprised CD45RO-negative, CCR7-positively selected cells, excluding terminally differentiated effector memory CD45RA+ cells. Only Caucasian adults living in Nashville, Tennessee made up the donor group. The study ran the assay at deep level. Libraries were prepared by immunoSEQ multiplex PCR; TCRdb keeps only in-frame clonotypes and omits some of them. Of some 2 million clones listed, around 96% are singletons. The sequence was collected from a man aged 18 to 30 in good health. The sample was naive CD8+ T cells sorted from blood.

The CDR3 region has the DNA TGTGCCAGCAGCTTGGCGGACGGCTACGAGCAGTACTTC. Encoded protein: CASSLADGYEQYF. The chain links TRBV5-8 to TRBJ2-7; D gene ambiguous. V shed 0 bases and J shed 3 bases, with 7 bases lying between them. There are 13 residues in the CDR3. The V gene's germline CDR1 is SGHTS and CDR2 YDEGEE.